The entry below gives a single T cell receptor (beta chain) sequence along with its context. The source material, RNA transcripts, was used to amplify TCR beta CDR3 regions. Primed by the HTBI set, a first-round RT-PCR was run on the TCR CDR3. TCRdb itself ran the multiplex PCR reads through MiXCR, one entry per CDR3 protein. Of approximately 400,000 distinct CDR3 sequences listed, over 12% are singletons. This sample was taken from a study of T cells in Graves' hyperthyroidism and ophthalmopathy. This CDR3 has 15 residues. Germline lookup yields CDR1 DFQATT and CDR2 SNEGSKA (reference sequence). V lost 4 bases, J lost 5 bases, and 15 bases lay in between.

The source of this sequence is a man aged 50-59 years with Graves' ophthalmopathy. The sequenced material came from blood. This rearrangement joins TRBV20-1 to TRBJ1-6; possibly TRBD1 for D (6 bases). CDR3 in amino acids: CSATDGQKNNSPLHF. In DNA form, the CDR3 reads TGCAGTGCTACCGATGGACAGAAAAATAATTCACCCCTCCACTTT.